The present T cell receptor beta chain was sequenced within a study of blood T cell repertoires in COVID-19. Overall study: Samples of COVID-19 (acute and convalescent) were obtained from the United States, Italy and Spain.

Germline CDR1 MGHRA, CDR2 YSYEKL. The CDR3 is made up of 19 amino acids. Between the trimmed V and J ends, which lost 5 bases and 4 bases, there was a span of 29 bases. Clones were sequenced by immunoSEQ multiplex PCR, and TCRdb holds only the in-frame ones, with some missing. The table includes about 27,000 clones, approximately 80% detected once. The rearrangement links TRBV4-1 to TRBJ1-2, with D maybe TRBD1 (5 bases). This clonotype was sampled from a woman older than 75 with acute or convalescent COVID-19. The specimen sequenced was peripheral blood. The CDR3 loop is CASSDVYSLGARTFYGYTF. The CDR3 DNA is TGCGCCAGCAGCGACGTCTATAGCCTTGGGGCCCGAACATTCTATGGCTACACCTTC.